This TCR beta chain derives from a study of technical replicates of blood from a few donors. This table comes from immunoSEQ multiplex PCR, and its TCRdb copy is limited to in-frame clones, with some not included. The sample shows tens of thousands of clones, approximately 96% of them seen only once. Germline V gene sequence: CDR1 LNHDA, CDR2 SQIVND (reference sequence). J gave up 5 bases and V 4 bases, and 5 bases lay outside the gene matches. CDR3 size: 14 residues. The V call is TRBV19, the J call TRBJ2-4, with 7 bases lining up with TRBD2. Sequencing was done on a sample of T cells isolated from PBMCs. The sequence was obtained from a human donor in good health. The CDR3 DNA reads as TGTGCCAGTAGTAGGGGGGAGGGTCAAAACATTCAGTACTTC. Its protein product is CASSRGEGQNIQYF.